The 11 T cell receptor beta chains presented below share a single source sample, sequenced in a study of blood T cell dynamics during melanoma immunotherapy. The time point is: week 3, after first cycle of checkpoint inhibitor. TCRdb keeps only in-frame clones here, not all; method: immunoSEQ multiplex PCR. The sample consists of 13,000 to 15,000 clones, more than 85% of them appearing once. The sample was blood, taken from a patient treated with checkpoint blockade. These receptors all stem from a human donor with melanoma.

The chain recombines TRBV9 with TRBJ1-5; D remains ambiguous. The CDR3 is 15 residues long. From germline, CDR1 is SGDLS and CDR2 YYNGEE. The V end lost 0 bases, the J end lost 2 bases, and 9 bases lay between the germline ends. The CDR3 coding sequence is TGTGCCAGCAGCGTAGGTAAAGGCGGCAATCAGCCCCAGCATTTT. As protein: CASSVGKGGNQPQHF.

V is TRBV28 and J is TRBJ2-1; TRBD1 is a possible D gene (5 bases). Trimming took off 8 bases at V and 3 bases at J, with 5 bases between the two ends. The CDR3 loop spans 11 amino acids. In germline, CDR1 is MDHEN, CDR2 SYDVKM. The CDR3 spells CASDSYNEQFF. The CDR3 DNA follows: TGTGCCAGCGACAGCTACAATGAGCAGTTCTTC.

The chain combines TRBV5-1 with TRBJ2-5; D is possibly TRBD2 (7 bases). The CDR3 length is 13 residues. The germline CDR1 and CDR2 sequences are SGHRS and YFSETQ. V was cut by 3 bases and J by 5 bases, with 11 bases left in between. CDR3 bases: TGCGCCAGCAGCTGGGAGGGGGGCGAGACCCAGTACTTC. Its protein is CASSWEGGETQYF.

The J gene is TRBJ2-3, the V gene TRBV5-6, with D maybe TRBD2 (6 bases). V was shortened by 0 bases and J by 5 bases, with 19 bases between the two germline ends. The CDR3 totals 17 residues. In germline, CDR1 is SGHDT, CDR2 YYEEEE. As DNA, the CDR3 is TGTGCCAGCAGCTTGGATTGGGGCGCGGGAAGGGGAGATACGCAGTATTTT. Translated: CASSLDWGAGRGDTQYF.

This chain links TRBV28 with TRBJ2-5; weak D call: TRBD1 (5 bases). The germline CDR1 and CDR2 sequences are MDHEN and SYDVKM. Between the trimmed V and J ends, which lost 6 bases and 0 bases, there was a span of 14 bases. There are 15 residues in the CDR3. The CDR3 spells CASSRAGADQETQYF. Here the CDR3 DNA reads TGTGCCAGCAGCAGGGCTGGGGCAGACCAAGAGACCCAGTACTTC.

The rearrangement links TRBV11-2 to TRBJ2-7, with D possibly being TRBD1 (6 bases). V gave up 5 bases and J gave up 1 base, with 12 bases separating them. Germline lookup yields CDR1 SGHAT and CDR2 FQNNGV. The CDR3 covers 14 residues. CDR3 loop: CASSLEGVSYEQYF. The CDR3 nucleotides read TGTGCCAGCAGCCTTGAGGGGGTTTCCTACGAGCAGTACTTC.

The V call is TRBV28, the J call TRBJ1-2; D is undetermined. Germline assignment: CDR1 MDHEN and CDR2 SYDVKM. The CDR3 runs 14 residues. Between the trimmed V and J ends, which lost 8 bases and 8 bases, there was a span of 21 bases. CDR3 protein: CASHKSPESKGYTF. For the CDR3, the DNA is TGTGCCAGCCACAAAAGCCCAGAATCAAAAGGCTACACCTTC.

The chain employs TRBV9 and TRBJ2-5, with 12 bases lining up with TRBD2. J lost 5 bases, V lost 0 bases, and 5 bases had no gene match. CDR1 is SGDLS, CDR2 YYNGEE, per germline. The length of the CDR3 is 16 residues. The CDR3 reads CASSVVPSGGAETQYF. DNA for the CDR3: TGTGCCAGCAGCGTAGTGCCTAGCGGGGGGGCTGAGACCCAGTACTTC.

The V and J genes are TRBV5-1 and TRBJ2-3; maybe TRBD1 (6 bases). With 4 bases removed from V and 1 base from J, the gap between germline ends came to 16 bases. Germline V gene sequence: CDR1 SGHRS, CDR2 YFSETQ. CDR3 length equals 16 residues. CDR3 sequence (DNA): TGCGCCAGCAGCCCCAGGGACACCGCTCGCACAGATACGCAGTATTTT. Encoded protein: CASSPRDTARTDTQYF. Based on the CDR3 plus reference TRBV5-1 and TRBJ2-3, the full variable domain is KAGVTQTPRYLIKTRGQQVTLSCSPISGHRSVSWYQQTPGQGLQFLFEYFSETQRNKGNFPGRFSGRQFSNSRSEMNVSTLELGDSALYLCASSPRDTARTDTQYFGPGTRLTVL.

The chain combines TRBV11-3 with TRBJ1-3; D ambiguous. Germline lookup yields CDR1 SGHNT and CDR2 YENEEA. This CDR3 comprises 14 residues. The V and J ends lost 3 bases and 3 bases respectively, with 9 bases between them. CDR3 bases: TGTGCCAGCAGCTTGGGCCTTCTTGGAAACACCATATATTTT. It codes for CASSLGLLGNTIYF.

The rearrangement joins TRBV30 to TRBJ1-3, with D hard to call. V dropped 1 base and J dropped 1 base, with 11 bases sitting between them. From germline, CDR1 is GTSNPN and CDR2 SVGIG (reference sequence). The CDR3 extends over 15 amino acids. CDR3 coding DNA: TGTGCCTGGAGTGCACCCGGGGAGTCTGGAAACACCATATATTTT. Its protein is CAWSAPGESGNTIYF.